Shown below are 21 T cell receptor beta chains from a single sample sequenced in a study of beta chain features in type 1 diabetes. The sequenced template was cDNA made from the entire isolated RNA. The protocol was immunoSEQ multiplex PCR, while the TCRdb copy is restricted to in-frame clones and leaves out a portion. The table lists roughly 150,000 clones, more than 9.5% of them singletons. The sample consisted of central memory CD4+ T cells from blood. The source is a man aged 18-30 years in good health.

To note about this clone: This may arise from a read error, as a much more abundant clone is one base away. The chain joins TRBV7-9 to TRBJ2-3; the D is unclear. The ends were cut back, 2 bases at V and 4 bases at J, with 4 bases in the middle. This CDR3 is 12 amino acids long. Germline V CDR1 and CDR2: SEHNR, FQNEAQ (reference sequence). The CDR3 is CASSLSSDTQYF. CDR3 DNA: TGTGCCAGCAGCTTAAGCTCAGATACGCAGTATTTT.

The sample holds a few counts of this clone. J is TRBJ2-3 and V is TRBV7-9; no clear D gene. CDR1 SEHNR and CDR2 FQNEAQ come from the germline V gene (reference sequence). Deletions cut 6 bases from V and 6 bases from J, with 10 bases between. This CDR3 comprises 12 residues. Written as DNA, the CDR3 is TGTGCCAGCAGTTCCCAAGACGATACGCAGTATTTT. This translates into CASSSQDDTQYF.

The genes are TRBV9 and TRBJ2-5; D is unclear. CDR1 and CDR2 from the germline V gene are SGDLS and YYNGEE. The CDR3 sequence is 13 residues long. The germline V and J ends were trimmed by 0 bases and 7 bases, with 10 bases remaining between them. The CDR3 loop is CASSVETSGTQYF. The CDR3, as DNA: TGTGCCAGCAGCGTAGAAACATCAGGGACCCAGTACTTC.

The rearrangement links TRBV5-1 to TRBJ2-7; 12 bases map to TRBD2. CDR3 length equals 17 residues. Losses at the gene ends were 4 bases for V and 6 bases for J; bases not matched to a gene: 14. Germline CDR1 and CDR2: SGHRS and YFSETQ. CDR3 sequence (DNA): TGCGCCAGCAGCCCGGGACTAGCGGGCCTCTTCTCGGTCGAGCAGTACTTC. It is translated as CASSPGLAGLFSVEQYF.

The genes are TRBV19 and TRBJ1-2; possibly TRBD1 for D (5 bases). This CDR3 comprises 15 residues. V was shortened by 1 base and J by 5 bases, with 14 bases between the two germline ends. Germline values: CDR1 LNHDA, CDR2 SQIVND (reference sequence). The CDR3 protein is CASSIAPTGPYGYTF. CDR3 bases: TGTGCCAGTAGTATAGCACCTACGGGGCCATATGGCTACACCTTC.

This clone turned up a few times. CDR3: CASSTGLAGNEQFF. DNA of the CDR3: TGTGCCAGCAGCACCGGACTAGCGGGAAATGAGCAGTTCTTC. The chain uses TRBV7-3 and TRBJ2-1; 12 nucleotides match TRBD2. The germline V gene has CDR1 SGHTA and CDR2 FQGTGA. V trimming: 5 bases; J trimming: 7 bases; junction bases outside the gene matches: 3. The CDR3 runs to 14 residues.

This clone was detected only a few times. CDR3 coding DNA: TGTGCCAGCTCACGGGACAGACCACCGGGAGATACGCAGTATTTT. Amino acids: CASSRDRPPGDTQYF. The chain recombines TRBV18 with TRBJ2-3, with 7 bases identical to TRBD1. The CDR3 covers 15 residues. Germline V gene data show CDR1 as KGHSH and CDR2 as LQKENI. V was pared by 4 bases and J by 5 bases, with 9 bases of the junction left unmatched.

As regards this clone: Germline and junction disagree at one end, which may indicate a read error. CDR3: CASSQGGGMGQMTYEQYF. The CDR3 DNA is TGCGCCAGCAGCCAAGGGGGTGGTATGGGACAGATGACCTACGAGCAGTACTTC. The rearrangement joins TRBV5-4 to TRBJ2-7, with TRBD1 matching over 7 bases. CDR3 length equals 18 residues. Germline V CDR1 and CDR2: SGHNT, YYREEE (reference sequence).

This clone was seen a handful of times. The CDR3 loop reads CASSLMGGGNNEQFF. In DNA, the CDR3 is TGTGCCAGCAGCTTAATGGGTGGAGGGAACAATGAGCAGTTCTTC. V usage is TRBV7-3 and J usage is TRBJ2-1; D is possibly TRBD2 (6 bases). The CDR3 spans 15 residues. CDR1 is SGHTA, CDR2 FQGTGA, per germline. Trimming left V 1 base short and J 5 bases short, with 12 bases between.

The chain is built from TRBV7-9 and TRBJ2-7; the D gene is possibly TRBD1 (6 bases). Trimming took 2 bases from V and 5 from J, leaving 16 bases between them. Looked up from germline, CDR1 is SEHNR and CDR2 is FQNEAQ (reference sequence). There are 15 residues in the CDR3. The CDR3 nucleotides are TGTGCCAGCAGCTTATCACAGGGCGGTATCCACGAGCAGTACTTC. Translated: CASSLSQGGIHEQYF.

This clone was found many times. V is TRBV9 and J is TRBJ2-3, with TRBD1 identical over 7 bases. In germline, CDR1 is SGDLS, CDR2 YYNGEE. V was clipped by 3 bases and J by 0 bases; unmatched bases: 4. The CDR3 is made up of 15 amino acids. CDR3 in DNA: TGTGCCAGCAGCGCGCTGGGACAGAGCACAGATACGCAGTATTTT. Its translation is CASSALGQSTDTQYF. The full variable domain, with the rest looked up from reference TRBV9 and TRBJ2-3, is DSGVTQTPKHLITATGQRVTLRCSPRSGDLSVYWYQQSLDQGLQFLIQYYNGEERAKGNILERFSAQQFPDLHSELNLSSLELGDSALYFCASSALGQSTDTQYFGPGTRLTVL.

The chain links TRBV29-1 to TRBJ1-1; TRBD1 aligns across 8 bases. The CDR3 is made up of 14 amino acids. Per germline, CDR1 SQVTM and CDR2 ANQGSEA. Unmatched junction bases numbered 7, after V lost 3 bases and J lost 4 bases. The CDR3 loop is CSVDYRGGSTEAFF. The CDR3, as DNA: TGCAGCGTTGATTACAGGGGGGGGAGCACTGAAGCTTTCTTT.

This chain connects TRBV28 to TRBJ2-7; no clear D. Per the germline V gene, CDR1 is MDHEN and CDR2 is SYDVKM. This CDR3 comprises 14 residues. V gave up 3 bases and J gave up 2 bases, with 11 bases separating them. The CDR3 sequence is CASSFLHGPYEQYF. In nucleotides, the CDR3 is TGTGCCAGCAGTTTTCTTCATGGGCCCTACGAGCAGTACTTC.

The chain combines TRBV4-1 with TRBJ2-7; TRBD2 is a possible D gene (6 bases). This CDR3 has 13 residues. Per germline, CDR1 MGHRA and CDR2 YSYEKL. V was shortened by 4 bases and J by 1 base, with 8 bases between the two germline ends. CDR3 sequence: CASSLGGSYEQYF. The CDR3 nucleotides are TGCGCCAGCAGCCTTGGGGGGTCCTACGAGCAGTACTTC.

This clone was counted a few times. The chain carries TRBV9 and TRBJ2-1, with D hard to call. Trimming removed 0 bases from V and 0 bases from J, with 10 bases in between. The CDR3 is 16 residues long. The germline V gene encodes CDR1 SGDLS and CDR2 YYNGEE. The CDR3 DNA reads TGTGCCAGCAGCGTAGCAGCGATTGGCTCCTACAATGAGCAGTTCTTC. It translates to CASSVAAIGSYNEQFF.

The genes are TRBV2 and TRBJ1-1, with no clear D. The V end was cut by 5 bases, the J end by 5 bases, with 9 bases between. Germline CDR1 SNHLY, CDR2 FYNNEI. The CDR3 runs 12 residues. CDR3 in amino acids: CASSLDGTEAFF. In nucleotides, the CDR3 is TGTGCCAGCAGTTTGGACGGGACTGAAGCTTTCTTT.

This clone turned up a few times. This chain links TRBV4-2 with TRBJ1-5; TRBD1 matches 7 bases. The CDR3 totals 12 residues. Losses at the gene ends were 4 bases for V and 8 bases for J; bases not matched to a gene: 2. The germline gives CDR1 LGHNA, CDR2 YNFKEQ. DNA of the CDR3: TGTGCCAGCAGCCGAGACAGGGAGCCCCAGCATTTT. Translated: CASSRDREPQHF.

A few counts support this clone. The chain recombines TRBV7-2 with TRBJ2-3; D is possibly TRBD1 or TRBD2 (5 bases each). Germline CDR1 SGHTA, CDR2 FQGNSA. The germline V and J ends were trimmed by 11 bases and 6 bases, with 15 bases remaining between them. The CDR3 runs to 12 residues. CDR3 in amino acids: CAHARGPDTQYF. CDR3 nucleotide sequence: TGTGCCCACGCAAGGGGACCGGATACGCAGTATTTT.

This clone turned up a few times. The V gene is TRBV28, the J gene TRBJ1-1; no reliable D call. Trimming removed 8 bases from V and 11 bases from J, with 12 bases in between. Germline CDR1 is MDHEN and CDR2 is SYDVKM. The CDR3 consists of 10 residues. CDR3 bases: TGTGCCAGCGCCCTACAGAGGGCTTTCTTT. Its protein is CASALQRAFF.

The CDR3 spells CATSRQGAWLKETQYF. The CDR3, as DNA: TGTGCCACCAGCAGACAGGGGGCTTGGCTCAAAGAGACCCAGTACTTC. This sequence joins TRBV15 and TRBJ2-5, with 8 bases lining up with TRBD1. The germline V gene encodes CDR1 LNHNV and CDR2 YYDKDF (reference sequence). This CDR3 spans 16 amino acids. V shed 2 bases and J 3 bases; nucleotides not matched to a gene: 8.

This clone has just a few counts. This sequence joins TRBV28 and TRBJ2-6, with TRBD1 matching 8 bases. Germline CDR1 reads MDHEN; CDR2 reads SYDVKM. The CDR3 extends over 17 amino acids. The V segment lost 6 bases and the J segment 0 bases; nucleotides outside the gene matches: 7. CDR3 coding DNA: TGTGCCAGCAGCCGGGACAGGCGTAGCTCTGGGGCCAACGTCCTGACTTTC. It yields the protein CASSRDRRSSGANVLTF.